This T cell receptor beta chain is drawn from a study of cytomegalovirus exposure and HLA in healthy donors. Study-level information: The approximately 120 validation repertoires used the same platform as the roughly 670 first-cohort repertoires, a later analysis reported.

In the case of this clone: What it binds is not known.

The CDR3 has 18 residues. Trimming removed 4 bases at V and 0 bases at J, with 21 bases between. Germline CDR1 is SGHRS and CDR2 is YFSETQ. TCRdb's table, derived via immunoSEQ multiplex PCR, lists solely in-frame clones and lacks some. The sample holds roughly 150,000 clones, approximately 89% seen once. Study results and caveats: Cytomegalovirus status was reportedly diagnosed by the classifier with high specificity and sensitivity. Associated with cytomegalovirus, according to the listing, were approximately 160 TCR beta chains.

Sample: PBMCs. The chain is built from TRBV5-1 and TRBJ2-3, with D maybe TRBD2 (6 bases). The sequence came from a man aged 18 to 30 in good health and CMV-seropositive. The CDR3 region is CASSTTQLATASTDTQYF. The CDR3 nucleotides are TGCGCCAGCAGCACTACCCAGCTAGCGACGGCAAGCACAGATACGCAGTATTTT.